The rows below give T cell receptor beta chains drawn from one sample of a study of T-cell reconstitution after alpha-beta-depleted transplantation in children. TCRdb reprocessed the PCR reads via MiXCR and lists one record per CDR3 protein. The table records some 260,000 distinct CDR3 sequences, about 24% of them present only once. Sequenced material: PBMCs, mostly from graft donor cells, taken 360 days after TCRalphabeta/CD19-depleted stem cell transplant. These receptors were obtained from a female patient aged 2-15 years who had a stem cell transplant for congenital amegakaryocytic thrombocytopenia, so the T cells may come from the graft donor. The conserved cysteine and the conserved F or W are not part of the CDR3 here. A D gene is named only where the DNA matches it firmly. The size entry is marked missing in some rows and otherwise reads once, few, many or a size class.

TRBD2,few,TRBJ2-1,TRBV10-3,AISEGGGLGDEQF
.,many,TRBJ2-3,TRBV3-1,ASRSTDTQY
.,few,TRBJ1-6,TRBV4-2,ASSSIRSPLH
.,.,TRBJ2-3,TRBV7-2,ASSLARPDTQY
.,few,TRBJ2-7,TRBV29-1,RHLPRTAVHEQY
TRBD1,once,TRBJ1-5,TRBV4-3,ASSRQVGTGNNQPQH
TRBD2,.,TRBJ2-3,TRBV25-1,ASSDSGRSTDTQY
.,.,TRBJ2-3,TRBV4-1,ASSLLPGGYTDTQY
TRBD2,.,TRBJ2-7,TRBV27,ASAYIAGGPYEQY
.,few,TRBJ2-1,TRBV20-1,RISRSPYNEQF
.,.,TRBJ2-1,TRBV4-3,ASKRSTTYNEQF
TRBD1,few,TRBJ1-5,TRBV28,ASSLLQGAQPQH
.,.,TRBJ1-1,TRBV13,ASSLAQKNTEAF